Shown below are 26 T cell receptor beta chains from a single sample sequenced in a study of T cell responses to AZD1222 COVID-19 vaccine. The protocol was immunoSEQ multiplex PCR, while the TCRdb copy is restricted to in-frame clones and leaves out a portion. The repertoire holds approximately 140,000 clones, with around 94% as singletons. The sequencing here drew on peripheral blood, taken on day 0 of AZD1222 vaccination. These receptors were collected from an adult in good health.

This chain joins TRBV28 and TRBJ1-2; no definite D call. Trimming shortened V by 4 bases and J by 4 bases, and 10 bases separated the two germline ends. This CDR3 spans 13 amino acids. Germline values: CDR1 MDHEN, CDR2 SYDVKM. Here the CDR3 reads CASSSGFRYGYTF. The CDR3 region has the DNA TGTGCCAGCAGTTCAGGTTTTCGCTATGGCTACACCTTC.

The CDR3 region has the DNA TGTGCCAGCAGCCGACGATTGGGACTAGAGGTGAATGAGCAGTTCTTC. This sequence encodes CASSRRLGLEVNEQFF. The chain combines TRBV7-9 with TRBJ2-1; the match to TRBD2 covers 8 bases. Germline lookup yields CDR1 SEHNR and CDR2 FQNEAQ (reference sequence). V gave up 5 bases and J gave up 7 bases; unmatched junction bases: 13. The CDR3 covers 16 residues.

The genes are TRBV5-6 and TRBJ2-2; possibly TRBD1 for D (6 bases). Germline V lookup: CDR1 SGHDT, CDR2 YYEEEE. CDR3 length: 16 residues. V was clipped by 4 bases and J by 3 bases, with 16 bases between them. CDR3 DNA: TGTGCCAGCAGCCCTCCCCGGGGACACTACACCGGGGAGCTGTTTTTT. Encoded protein: CASSPPRGHYTGELFF.

The CDR3 DNA sequence: TGTGCCAGCAGTGAAAGTATGGGTAGCGGTTCCTACGAGCAGTACGTC. This encodes CASSESMGSGSYEQYV. This chain joins TRBV6-1 and TRBJ2-7, with D maybe TRBD2 (6 bases). CDR3 length: 16 residues. Trimming stripped 2 bases from V and 1 base from J, with 15 bases between. Germline loops: CDR1 MNHNS, CDR2 SASEGT.

The rearrangement links TRBV10-3 to TRBJ2-1, with a tentative D call TRBD2 (6 bases). With 7 bases removed from V and 4 bases from J, the gap between germline ends came to 11 bases. This CDR3 has 13 residues. Germline CDR1 and CDR2: ENHRY and SYGVKD. The CDR3 here is CAITEGTYNEQFF. The CDR3 nucleotides are TGTGCCATCACCGAAGGGACTTACAATGAGCAGTTCTTC.

This chain uses TRBV7-8 with TRBJ1-2; D not resolved. V was clipped by 4 bases and J by 1 base, with 16 bases between them. CDR1 and CDR2 from the germline V gene are SGHVS and FQNEAQ. There are 16 residues in the CDR3. CDR3 protein: CASSSTLDRINYGYTF. Here the CDR3 DNA reads TGTGCCAGCAGCTCAACTTTGGACCGGATTAACTATGGCTACACCTTC.

Comments on this clone: At the DNA level, this CDR3 is encoded by other sequences in the same sample as well. This sequence joins TRBV28 and TRBJ1-1, with a tentative D call TRBD1 (6 bases). This CDR3 has 13 residues. Between the trimmed V and J ends, which lost 3 bases and 5 bases, there was a span of 10 bases. From germline, CDR1 is MDHEN and CDR2 SYDVKM. CDR3 sequence: CASSFGGRTEAFF. Written as DNA, the CDR3 is TGTGCCAGCAGTTTCGGGGGGCGGACTGAAGCTTTCTTT.

The chain couples TRBV7-6 to TRBJ2-7, with D hard to call. The CDR3 consists of 13 residues. Trimming took off 4 bases at V and 6 bases at J, with 13 bases between the two ends. The germline V gene encodes CDR1 SGHVS and CDR2 FNYEAQ. Here the CDR3 reads CASSSSLGAEQYV. CDR3 nucleotides: TGTGCCAGCAGCTCGAGTTTAGGCGCCGAGCAGTACGTC.

The chain employs TRBV6-5 and TRBJ1-1; D call uncertain. V lost 4 bases and J 4 bases, leaving 13 bases between the germline ends. The CDR3 totals 14 residues. Per germline, CDR1 MNHEY and CDR2 SVGAGI. CDR3 region: CASSSTPEGTEAFF. CDR3 bases: TGTGCCAGCAGTTCAACCCCGGAGGGCACTGAAGCTTTCTTT.

V usage is TRBV20-1 and J usage is TRBJ1-1; D call uncertain. V lost 3 bases to trimming and J lost 2 bases, with 10 bases between them. CDR1 is DFQATT and CDR2 is SNEGSKA in the germline V gene (reference sequence). This CDR3 has 13 amino acids. The DNA for the CDR3 is TGCAGTGCTAGTGGCCAGGTTAACACTGAAGCTTTCTTT. Encoded protein: CSASGQVNTEAFF.

The chain joins TRBV5-4 to TRBJ1-1; the match to TRBD1 covers 8 bases. Germline CDR1 SGHNT, CDR2 YYREEE (reference sequence). The V gene end was trimmed by 2 bases and the J gene end by 5 bases; junction bases not matched to a gene: 5. This CDR3 has 14 residues. CDR3 in amino acids: CASSFNRGGTEAFF. The CDR3 nucleotides read TGTGCCAGCAGCTTCAACAGGGGGGGGACTGAAGCTTTCTTT.

This clone turned up a few times. The chain employs TRBV2 and TRBJ1-1; 7 positions agree with TRBD1. J gave up 13 bases and V 4 bases, and 6 bases lay outside the gene matches. Germline values: CDR1 SNHLY, CDR2 FYNNEI. The CDR3 totals 11 residues. The CDR3 spells CASSVDRTVFF. CDR3 bases: TGTGCCAGCAGTGTGGACAGGACAGTTTTCTTT.

The chain combines TRBV5-5 with TRBJ1-6; D possibly corresponds to TRBD1 (6 bases). Germline V lookup: CDR1 SGHKS, CDR2 YYEKEE (reference sequence). Trimming removed 0 bases from V and 4 bases from J, with 14 bases in between. The CDR3 has 17 amino acids. CDR3 residues: CASSLGGVGGYNSPLHF. The CDR3 DNA is TGTGCCAGCAGCTTGGGTGGGGTAGGGGGATATAATTCACCCCTCCACTTT.

V is TRBV28 and J is TRBJ1-6, with D uncertain. The CDR3 is 15 residues long. Germline V gives CDR1 MDHEN, CDR2 SYDVKM. The V end lost 1 base, the J end lost 1 base, and 5 bases lay between the germline ends. CDR3 bases: TGTGCCAGCAGTTTATTGGGATCCTATAATTCACCCCTCCACTTT. Its protein is CASSLLGSYNSPLHF.

Regarding this clone: Other DNA sequences from this sample encode an identical CDR3 as well. The chain is built from TRBV6-5 and TRBJ1-1; D ambiguous. Trimming removed 0 bases at V and 0 bases at J, with 8 bases between. CDR3 length: 15 amino acids. Germline V CDR1 and CDR2: MNHEY, SVGAGI. CDR3 in DNA: TGTGCCAGCAGTTACTCCCGTGGTATGAACACTGAAGCTTTCTTT. Translated: CASSYSRGMNTEAFF.

The gene calls are TRBV4-3 and TRBJ2-1, with D perhaps TRBD2 (6 bases). V lost 1 base and J lost 7, with 17 bases in between. Per the germline V gene, CDR1 is LGHNA and CDR2 is YSLEER. This CDR3 spans 16 amino acids. The CDR3 here is CASSQVAIGGRNEQFF. The CDR3 DNA reads as TGCGCCAGCAGCCAAGTAGCAATCGGAGGGAGGAATGAGCAGTTCTTC.

The chain links TRBV6-1 to TRBJ1-5; D not resolved. The CDR3 consists of 17 residues. Per germline, CDR1 MNHNS and CDR2 SASEGT. V lost 1 base and J lost 0, with 13 bases in between. The CDR3, as DNA: TGTGCCAGCAGTGAAGGGGTCGGGCAGCATAGCAATCAGCCCCAGCATTTT. It translates to CASSEGVGQHSNQPQHF.

This sequence joins TRBV19 and TRBJ2-5, with D possibly being TRBD1 or TRBD2 (5 bases each). Trimming cost V 2 bases and J 0 bases, with 10 bases left between them. The CDR3 has 15 amino acids. Germline-derived CDR1 and CDR2 are LNHDA and SQIVND (reference sequence). The CDR3 region has the DNA TGTGCCAGTAGTATAAACTCGGGACACCAAGAGACCCAGTACTTC. This sequence encodes CASSINSGHQETQYF.

Only one count was recorded for this clone. The rearrangement links TRBV5-1 to TRBJ1-5, with D perhaps matching TRBD1 (6 bases). V lost 2 bases and J 6 bases, leaving 15 bases between the germline ends. The CDR3 totals 15 residues. Germline V gene data show CDR1 as SGHRS and CDR2 as YFSETQ. The CDR3 DNA reads TGCGCCAGCAGCTTAGGGACCGTCAGGGGTCAGCCCCAGCATTTT. Its protein is CASSLGTVRGQPQHF.

The chain recombines TRBV19 with TRBJ2-2; D is unclear. Germline V gene lookup returns CDR1 LNHDA and CDR2 SQIVND (reference sequence). CDR3 length: 12 amino acids. The V gene lost 3 bases and the J gene lost 5 bases, with 4 bases spanning the gap. CDR3 bases: TGTGCCAGTAGTATCTTAACCGGGGAGCTGTTTTTT. Protein: CASSILTGELFF.

J is TRBJ2-3 and V is TRBV7-3, with TRBD1 matching over 8 bases. Germline CDR1 reads SGHTA; CDR2 reads FQGTGA. V gave up 1 base and J gave up 2 bases; unmatched junction bases: 5. This CDR3 has 16 amino acids. CDR3 loop: CASSLIGTGFTDTQYF. In nucleotides, the CDR3 is TGTGCCAGCAGCTTAATAGGGACAGGCTTCACAGATACGCAGTATTTT. Supplemented by reference TRBV7-3 and TRBJ2-3, the full variable domain reads GAGVSQTPSNKVTEKGKYVELRCDPISGHTALYWYRQSLGQGPEFLIYFQGTGAADDSGLPNDRFFAVRPEGSVSTLKIQRTERGDSAVYLCASSLIGTGFTDTQYFGPGTRLTVL.

V usage is TRBV9 and J usage is TRBJ1-3, with TRBD1 identical over 8 bases. The CDR3 is 15 residues long. With V trimmed by 0 bases and J by 2 bases, 1 base remained unmatched. Germline CDR1 and CDR2: SGDLS and YYNGEE. CDR3 region: CASSVDRGTGNTIYF. The CDR3 DNA reads TGTGCCAGCAGCGTAGACAGGGGGACTGGAAACACCATATATTTT.

V is TRBV29-1 and J is TRBJ1-1, with TRBD1 as a possible D gene (5 bases). This CDR3 contains 13 residues. Trimming removed 7 bases from V and 2 bases from J, with 14 bases in between. Germline CDR1 is SQVTM and CDR2 is ANQGSEA. For the CDR3, the DNA is TGCAGCGCTGCCGGGACGGCCAACACTGAAGCTTTCTTT. This sequence encodes CSAAGTANTEAFF.

This rearrangement joins TRBV18 to TRBJ1-6; the D gene is possibly TRBD1 (5 bases). This CDR3 has 13 amino acids. Germline V CDR1 and CDR2: KGHSH, LQKENI. Trimming pared 3 bases from V and 11 bases from J, leaving 11 bases between. The CDR3 is CASSPRGEAPLHF. The CDR3 DNA sequence: TGTGCCAGCTCACCTAGAGGGGAGGCACCCCTCCACTTT.

The rearrangement links TRBV7-9 to TRBJ2-1, with 8 bases fitting TRBD2. Per germline, CDR1 SEHNR and CDR2 FQNEAQ (reference sequence). V shed 2 bases and J 9 bases; nucleotides not matched to a gene: 9. The CDR3 length is 15 residues. The CDR3 DNA reads as TGTGCCAGCAGCTTACCAGCGGGAGCTGTGGTTGAGCAGTTCTTC. This gives the protein CASSLPAGAVVEQFF.

The chain uses TRBV12-2 and TRBJ2-7; TRBD2 is the table's D call, not checked against the DNA. TRBV12-2 is a documented pseudogene. The CDR3 runs 13 residues. The CDR3 DNA reads TGTGCAAGTCGCCCCCCGGGGGTAGACTGGCGGTCCGTC. Translated, it gives CASRPPGVDWRSV.